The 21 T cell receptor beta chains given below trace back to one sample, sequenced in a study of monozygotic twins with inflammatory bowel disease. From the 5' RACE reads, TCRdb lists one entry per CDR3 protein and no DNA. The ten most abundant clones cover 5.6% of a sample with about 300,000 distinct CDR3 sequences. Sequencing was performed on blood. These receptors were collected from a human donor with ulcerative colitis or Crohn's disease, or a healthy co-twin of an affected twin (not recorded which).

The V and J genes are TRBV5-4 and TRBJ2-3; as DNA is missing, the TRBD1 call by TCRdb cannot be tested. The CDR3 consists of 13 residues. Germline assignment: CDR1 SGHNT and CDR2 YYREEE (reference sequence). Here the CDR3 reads CASSRDRDDTQYF.

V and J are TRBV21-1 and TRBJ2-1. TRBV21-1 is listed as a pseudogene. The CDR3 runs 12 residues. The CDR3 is CASGHSYNEQFF.

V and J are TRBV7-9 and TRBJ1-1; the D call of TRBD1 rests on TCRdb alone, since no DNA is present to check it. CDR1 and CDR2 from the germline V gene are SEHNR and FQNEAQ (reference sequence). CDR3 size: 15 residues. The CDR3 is CASSLQGPGGTEAFF.

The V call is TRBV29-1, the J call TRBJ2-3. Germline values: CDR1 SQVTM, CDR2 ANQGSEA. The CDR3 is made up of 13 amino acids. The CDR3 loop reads CSVGLTSRDTQYF.

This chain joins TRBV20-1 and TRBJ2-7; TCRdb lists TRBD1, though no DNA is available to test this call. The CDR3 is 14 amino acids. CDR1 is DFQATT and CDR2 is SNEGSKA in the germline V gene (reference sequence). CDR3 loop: CSARGLQVLNEQYF.

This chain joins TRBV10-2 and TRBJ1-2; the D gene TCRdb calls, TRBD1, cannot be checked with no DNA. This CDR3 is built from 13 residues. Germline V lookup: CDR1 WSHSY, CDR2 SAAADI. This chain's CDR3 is CATMDRINYGYTF.

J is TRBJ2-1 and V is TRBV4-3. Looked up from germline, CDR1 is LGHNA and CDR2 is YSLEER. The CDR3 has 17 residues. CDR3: CASSQDQIAETPNEQFF.

CDR3 in amino acids: CAWSVPKTGVNEKLFF. V gene TRBV30 combines with J gene TRBJ1-4; TCRdb designates TRBD1, a call that cannot be tested without DNA. CDR1 and CDR2 (germline): GTSNPN, SVGIG (reference sequence). This CDR3 spans 16 amino acids.

The chain's CDR3 is CASRPGTGTREKEKLFF. This chain links TRBV6-2 or TRBV6-3 with TRBJ1-4; lacking DNA, the TRBD1 call made by TCRdb goes unchecked. The CDR3 has 17 amino acids. Germline V CDR1 and CDR2: MNHEY, SVGEGT.

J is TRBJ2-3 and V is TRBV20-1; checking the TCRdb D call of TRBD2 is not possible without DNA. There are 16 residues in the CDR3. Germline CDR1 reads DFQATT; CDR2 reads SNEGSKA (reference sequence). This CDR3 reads CSASGTSGTSTDTQYF.

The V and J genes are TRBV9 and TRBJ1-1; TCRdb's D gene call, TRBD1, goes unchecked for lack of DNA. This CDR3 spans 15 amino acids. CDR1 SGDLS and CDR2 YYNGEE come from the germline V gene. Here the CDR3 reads CASSVGLGTAYEAFF.

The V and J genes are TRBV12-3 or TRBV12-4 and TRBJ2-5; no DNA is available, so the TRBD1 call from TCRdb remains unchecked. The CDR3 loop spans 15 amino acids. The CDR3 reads CASSLSGGPVETQYF.

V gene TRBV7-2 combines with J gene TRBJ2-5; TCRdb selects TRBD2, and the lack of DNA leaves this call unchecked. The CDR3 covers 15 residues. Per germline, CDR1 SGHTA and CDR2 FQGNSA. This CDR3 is CASSLRLAGVETQYF.

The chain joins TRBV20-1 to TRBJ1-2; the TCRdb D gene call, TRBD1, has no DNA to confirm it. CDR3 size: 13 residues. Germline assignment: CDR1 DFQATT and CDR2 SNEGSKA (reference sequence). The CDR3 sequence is CSAPDNLSYGYTF.

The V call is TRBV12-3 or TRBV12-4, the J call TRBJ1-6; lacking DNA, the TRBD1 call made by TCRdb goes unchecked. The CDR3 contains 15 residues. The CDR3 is CASSLQGGLNSPLHF.

CDR3 sequence: CATGGLNTEAFF. The rearrangement uses TRBV15 and TRBJ1-1; TCRdb gives TRBD1 as the D gene, but with no DNA this cannot be confirmed. The germline V gene encodes CDR1 LNHNV and CDR2 YYDKDF (reference sequence). The CDR3 contains 12 residues.

The CDR3 reads CASSSGDYSSYNEQFF. V and J are TRBV4-2 and TRBJ2-1; TCRdb names TRBD2, which stays unverified in the absence of DNA. This CDR3 is built from 16 residues. The germline CDR1 and CDR2 sequences are LGHNA and YNFKEQ.

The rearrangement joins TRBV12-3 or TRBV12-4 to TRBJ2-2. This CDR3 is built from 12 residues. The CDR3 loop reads CASSLMYGELFF.

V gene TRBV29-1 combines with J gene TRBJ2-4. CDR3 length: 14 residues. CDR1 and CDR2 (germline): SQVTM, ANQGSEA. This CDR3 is CSVDASGPKNIQYF. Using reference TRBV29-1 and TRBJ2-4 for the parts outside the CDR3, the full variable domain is SAVISQKPSRDICQRGTSLTIQCQVDSQVTMMFWYRQQPGQSLTLIATANQGSEATYESGFVIDKFPISRPNLTFSTLTVSNMSPEDSSIYLCSVDASGPKNIQYFGAGTRLSVL.

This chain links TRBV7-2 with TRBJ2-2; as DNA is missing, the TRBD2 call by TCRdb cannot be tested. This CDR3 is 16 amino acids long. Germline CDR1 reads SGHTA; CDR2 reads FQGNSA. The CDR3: CASSPATSGTTGELFF.

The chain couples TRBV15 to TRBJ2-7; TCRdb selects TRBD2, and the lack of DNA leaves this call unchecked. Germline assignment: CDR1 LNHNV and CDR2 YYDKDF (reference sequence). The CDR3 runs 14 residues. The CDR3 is CATSLGTSGYEQYF.